A selection of T cell receptor beta chains follows, all from one sample in a study of OX40 agonist ivuxolimab in advanced cancers. Data came from immunoSEQ multiplex PCR; TCRdb stores just in-frame clones and leaves some out. The profile covers approximately 90,000 clones, with 91% appearing a single time and roughly 9.3% taken by the ten largest. The source material was CD4+ or CD8+ T cells sorted from blood, sampled in a trial of the OX40 agonist ivuxolimab. Every receptor here comes from an adult with an advanced solid tumor such as melanoma, head and neck, liver or kidney cancer. CDR3s include the opening cysteine and the closing phenylalanine or tryptophan. The D gene is left open where the match is weak. Clone size, where shown, is once, few, many, or a class for clones that have expanded.

size,J,D,V,CDR3,DNA
.,TRBJ1-1,.,TRBV4-1,CASSQESGSAREAFF,TGCGCCAGCAGCCAAGAGAGTGGGTCGGCCAGGGAAGCTTTCTTT
.,TRBJ1-1,.,TRBV30,CAWDSATDMNTEAFF,TGTGCCTGGGACTCTGCGACGGATATGAACACTGAAGCTTTCTTT
few,TRBJ2-7,.,TRBV28,CASSLQYEQYF,TGTGCCAGCAGTTTACAGTACGAGCAGTACTTC
once,TRBJ1-2,.,TRBV5-6,CASSLLEGRPHRYGYTF,TGTGCCAGCAGCTTGTTGGAGGGTAGGCCCCACCGCTATGGCTACACCTTC
.,TRBJ1-2,.,TRBV5-4,CASSFKSVYGYTF,TGTGCCAGCAGCTTTAAATCCGTCTATGGCTACACCTTC
.,TRBJ2-7,.,TRBV29-1,CSVETRTNEQYF,TGCAGCGTTGAGACAAGGACTAACGAGCAGTACTTC
.,TRBJ2-7,TRBD1,TRBV18,CASSPRTGGVEQYF,TGTGCCAGCTCACCACGGACAGGGGGCGTCGAGCAGTACTTC
.,TRBJ2-2,.,TRBV6-4,CASSDRGTGELFF,TGTGCCAGCAGTGACCGGGGAACAGGGGAGCTGTTTTTT
.,TRBJ1-2,.,TRBV29-1,CSVGRPPEGYTF,TGCAGCGTGGGCAGGCCCCCAGAGGGCTACACCTTC
.,TRBJ1-5,.,TRBV6-6,CASSPSIDNQPQHF,TGTGCCAGCAGTCCCTCGATAGACAATCAGCCCCAGCATTTT
.,TRBJ2-2,TRBD1,TRBV5-1,CASDRGNTGELFF,TGCGCCTCCGACAGGGGCAACACCGGGGAGCTGTTTTTT
.,TRBJ1-1,.,TRBV6-5,CASSYSPGMNTEAFF,TGTGCCAGCAGTTACTCACCCGGGATGAACACTGAAGCTTTCTTT
.,TRBJ2-7,TRBD1,TRBV10-3,CAISDPGTGRYEQYF,TGTGCCATCAGTGACCCCGGGACAGGGCGCTACGAGCAGTACTTC
once,TRBJ1-3,TRBD1,TRBV29-1,CSVQGVEGGNTIYF,TGCAGCGTTCAGGGGGTTGAGGGAGGAAACACCATATATTTT
.,TRBJ2-7,.,TRBV7-9,CASSFRRKPYEQYF,TGTGCCAGCAGCTTTCGACGGAAACCCTACGAGCAGTACTTC
.,TRBJ2-3,.,TRBV7-9,CASINFQNSLTDTQYF,TGTGCCAGCATCAACTTCCAGAACTCCCTCACAGATACGCAGTATTTT
.,TRBJ2-1,.,TRBV4-1,CASSQGLGGNEQFF,TGCGCCAGCAGCCAAGGGCTAGGGGGTAATGAGCAGTTCTTC
.,TRBJ2-1,TRBD2,TRBV9,CASSLLAGDYNEQFF,TGTGCCAGCAGCCTGCTTGCGGGGGACTACAATGAGCAGTTCTTC
.,TRBJ2-5,.,TRBV5-1,CASSLAGQTFQETQYF,TGCGCCAGCAGCTTGGCCGGACAGACTTTCCAAGAGACCCAGTACTTC
.,TRBJ2-7,.,TRBV19,CASSISLGDRYEQYF,TGTGCCAGTAGTATTTCCTTGGGGGATCGCTACGAGCAGTACTTC
.,TRBJ2-1,.,TRBV19,CASSPQRVYNEQFF,TGTGCCAGTAGTCCGCAGCGGGTCTACAATGAGCAGTTCTTC
.,TRBJ2-5,.,TRBV28,CAIAGSSDWETQYF,TGTGCCATCGCCGGGTCTAGCGACTGGGAGACCCAGTACTTC
.,TRBJ1-5,.,TRBV11-2,CASSAWEGQPQHF,TGTGCCAGCAGCGCCTGGGAAGGACAGCCCCAGCATTTT
.,TRBJ2-1,TRBD2,TRBV4-1,CASSQLLAGVVYNEQFF,TGCGCCAGCAGCCAACTACTAGCGGGAGTCGTCTACAATGAGCAGTTCTTC
once,TRBJ2-7,.,TRBV27,CASSLTGSSYEQYF,TGTGCCAGCAGTCTTACAGGGAGCTCCTACGAGCAGTACTTC
.,TRBJ2-1,.,TRBV15,CATSQIVEQFF,TGTGCCACCAGCCAGATTGTTGAGCAGTTCTTC
.,TRBJ2-2,TRBD2,TRBV5-3,CARRAGPSNTGELFF,TGTGCCAGAAGAGCGGGACCGTCGAACACCGGGGAGCTGTTTTTT
few,TRBJ1-1,.,TRBV7-3,CASSSQTNTEAFF,TGTGCCAGCAGCTCACAAACGAACACTGAAGCTTTCTTT
.,TRBJ1-4,.,TRBV28,CASSFPRGTNEKLFF,TGTGCCAGCAGTTTCCCCAGGGGAACTAATGAAAAACTGTTTTTT
.,TRBJ2-1,.,TRBV28,CASSLVPGEQFF,TGTGCCAGCAGTTTAGTTCCCGGTGAGCAGTTCTTC
.,TRBJ2-7,TRBD2,TRBV7-2,CASSLFSGRGNYEQYF,TGTGCCAGCAGCCTATTTAGCGGGAGGGGGAACTACGAGCAGTACTTC
.,TRBJ2-1,.,TRBV5-1,CASSLKRPGQLYNEQFF,TGCGCCAGCAGCCTGAAGAGACCGGGACAACTCTACAATGAGCAGTTCTTC
.,TRBJ2-2,TRBD1,TRBV23-1,CASSGPGQGTGELFF,TGCGCCAGCAGTGGCCCGGGACAGGGCACCGGGGAGCTGTTTTTT
.,TRBJ2-1,TRBD2,TRBV15,CATSRDVGLANEQFF,TGTGCCACCAGCAGAGATGTCGGACTAGCAAACGAGCAGTTCTTC
.,TRBJ2-1,.,TRBV4-1,CASSQDDDRRGNEQFF,TGCGCCAGCAGCCAAGACGACGACAGGAGAGGCAATGAGCAGTTCTTC
.,TRBJ1-6,.,TRBV28,CASSPVGISNSPLHF,TGTGCCAGCAGCCCTGTAGGGATATCAAATTCACCCCTCCACTTT
.,TRBJ2-3,TRBD2,TRBV7-3,CASSLTASGSGTDTQYF,TGTGCCAGCAGCTTAACTGCTAGCGGGAGTGGGACAGATACGCAGTATTTT
.,TRBJ2-4,.,TRBV5-1,CASSLTHTGTRGNIQYF,TGCGCCAGCAGCCTTACCCATACCGGGACCCGAGGAAACATTCAGTACTTC
.,TRBJ1-1,TRBD1,TRBV6-5,CASGYLRDRGYEAFF,TGTGCCAGCGGTTACCTCCGGGACAGGGGATATGAAGCTTTCTTT
.,TRBJ2-4,TRBD2,TRBV4-1,CASSQGLAGVIAKNIQYF,TGCGCCAGCAGCCAAGGTCTAGCGGGAGTAATAGCCAAAAACATTCAGTACTTC
.,TRBJ2-1,.,TRBV11-3,CASSTTSTGVQFF,TGTGCCAGCAGCACTACGTCCACGGGCGTACAGTTCTTC
.,TRBJ2-7,TRBD1,TRBV30,CAWSFGQGTYEQYF,TGTGCCTGGAGTTTCGGACAGGGAACCTACGAGCAGTACTTC
.,TRBJ2-3,.,TRBV11-3,CASSFSGVTDTQYF,TGTGCCAGCAGCTTTAGCGGCGTCACAGATACGCAGTATTTT
.,TRBJ1-1,.,TRBV7-9,CASSLDSGTEAFF,TGTGCCAGCAGCTTAGATTCGGGGACTGAAGCTTTCTTT
.,TRBJ2-5,.,TRBV5-4,CASSSQGQETQYF,TGTGCCAGCAGCTCGCAGGGCCAAGAGACCCAGTACTTC
.,TRBJ2-1,.,TRBV11-2,CASSMGFHNEQFF,TGTGCCAGCAGCATGGGGTTTCACAATGAGCAGTTCTTC
.,TRBJ2-1,.,TRBV9,CASSVAGRESNEQFF,TGTGCCAGCAGCGTAGCAGGTCGGGAGTCCAATGAGCAGTTCTTC
.,TRBJ2-3,.,TRBV11-3,CASSLGGVQGYTDTQYF,TGTGCCAGCAGCTTAGGAGGCGTACAGGGTTACACAGATACGCAGTATTTT
.,TRBJ1-2,TRBD1,TRBV27,CASRGTALYGYTF,TGTGCCAGCAGGGGGACAGCCCTCTATGGCTACACCTTC
.,TRBJ1-2,TRBD1,TRBV5-4,CASSLGTGGVNGYTF,TGTGCCAGCAGCTTGGGCACAGGGGGGGTGAATGGCTACACCTTC
few,TRBJ1-1,.,TRBV7-8,CASSLGTVKMNTEAFF,TGTGCCAGCAGCTTAGGGACAGTGAAGATGAACACTGAAGCTTTCTTT
.,TRBJ2-7,TRBD2,TRBV6-6,CASSYRGTSGYEQYF,TGTGCCAGCAGTTACCGCGGGACTAGCGGCTACGAGCAGTACTTC
.,TRBJ2-7,TRBD2,TRBV27,CASSLGGRNYEQYF,TGTGCCAGCAGTTTGGGCGGGAGGAACTACGAGCAGTACTTC
.,TRBJ1-5,.,TRBV7-2,CASSLTATGGYQPQHF,TGTGCCAGCAGCTTAACCGCGACAGGCGGTTACCAGCCCCAGCATTTT